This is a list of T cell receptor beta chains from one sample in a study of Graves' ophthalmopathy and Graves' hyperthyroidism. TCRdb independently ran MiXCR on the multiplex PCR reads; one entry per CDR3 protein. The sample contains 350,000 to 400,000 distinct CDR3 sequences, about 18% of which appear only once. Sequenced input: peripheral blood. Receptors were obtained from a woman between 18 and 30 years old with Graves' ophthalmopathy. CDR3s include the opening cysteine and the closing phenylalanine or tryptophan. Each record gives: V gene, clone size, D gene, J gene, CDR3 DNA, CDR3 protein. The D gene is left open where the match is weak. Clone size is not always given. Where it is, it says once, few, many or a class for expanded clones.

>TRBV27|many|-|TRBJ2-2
TGTGCCAGCAGTTTGGAAACGGTTGGGACCGGGGAGCTGTTTTTT
CASSLETVGTGELFF
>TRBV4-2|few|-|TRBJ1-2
TGTGCCAGCAGCCAAGCCGGGAGCAGGAAAAACTATGGCTACACCTTC
CASSQAGSRKNYGYTF
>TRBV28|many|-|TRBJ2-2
TGTGCCAGCAGGACCGGGATCCAAGGCGGGGTGTTTTTT
CASRTGIQGGVFF
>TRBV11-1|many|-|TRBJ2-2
TGTGCCAGCAGTTCGGTGCGGACCCTAAACACCGGGGAGCTGTTTTTT
CASSSVRTLNTGELFF
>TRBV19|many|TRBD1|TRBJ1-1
TGTGCCACCTCACGACAGGGGATATTGACTGAAGCTTTCTTT
CATSRQGILTEAFF
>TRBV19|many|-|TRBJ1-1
TGTGCCAGTAGTGCCAGACAGTCACAGGGAAGGTCTAACACTGAAGCTTTCTTT
CASSARQSQGRSNTEAFF
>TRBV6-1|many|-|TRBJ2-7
TGTGCCAGCAGTGAAGAAACTCAATGGCGCTACGAGCAGTACTTC
CASSEETQWRYEQYF
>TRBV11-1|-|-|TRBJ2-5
TGTGCCAGCAGCCCGCGGGGGCAGGAAGGACACGAAGAGACCCAGTACTTC
CASSPRGQEGHEETQYF
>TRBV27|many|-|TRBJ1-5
TGTGCCAGCAGTTCCGGGTGGGGGGGCTTACAGCCCCAGCATTTT
CASSSGWGGLQPQHF
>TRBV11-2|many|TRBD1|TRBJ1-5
TGTGCCAGCAGCTATCTCGACAGGGGGCGGGTTCAGCCCCAGCATTTT
CASSYLDRGRVQPQHF
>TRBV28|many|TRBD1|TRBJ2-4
TGTGCCAGCAGTCGGACAGGGGGCAAAAACATTCAGTACTTC
CASSRTGGKNIQYF
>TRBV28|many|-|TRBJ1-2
TGTGCCAGCAGTTTCCTGGGACCCAATGGCTACACCTTC
CASSFLGPNGYTF
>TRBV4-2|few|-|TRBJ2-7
TGTGCCAGCAGCCAAGAACCAGGGATCTCCTACGAGCAGTACTTC
CASSQEPGISYEQYF
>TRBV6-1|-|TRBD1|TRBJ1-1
TGTGCCAGCAGAGCGGGACAGGGGGAGGGTTTT
CASRAGQGEGF
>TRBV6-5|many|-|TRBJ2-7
TGTGCCAGCAGTTTTGGGGCAGAGCGCTCGTACGAGCAGTACTTC
CASSFGAERSYEQYF
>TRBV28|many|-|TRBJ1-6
TGTGCCAGCAGTTTAAGCCTCTCCTATAATTCACCCCTCCACTTT
CASSLSLSYNSPLHF
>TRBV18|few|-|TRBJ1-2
TGTGTCAGCTCAATGAACAACTATGGCTACACCTTC
CVSSMNNYGYTF
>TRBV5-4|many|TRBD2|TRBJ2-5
TGTGCCAGCAGCTTGGGACTAGCGGGGGGGAAACAAGAGACCCAGTACTTC
CASSLGLAGGKQETQYF
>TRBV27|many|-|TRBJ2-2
TGTGCCAGCACGTTCGGGGACGCAACACCCGGGGAGCTGTTTTTT
CASTFGDATPGELFF
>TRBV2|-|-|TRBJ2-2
TGTGCCAGCAGTGTTGTGAGGGGGACCGGGGAGCTGTTTTTT
CASSVVRGTGELFF
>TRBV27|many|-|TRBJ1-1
TGTGCCAGCAGAGGGGTAACTGAAGCTTTCTTT
CASRGVTEAFF
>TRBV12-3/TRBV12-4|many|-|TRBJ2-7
TGTGCCAGCAGCCGAGGCCCGGTAAAGTACTTC
CASSRGPVKYF
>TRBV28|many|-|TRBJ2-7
TGTGCCAGCAGTAGAAGTGGAGAGTACGAGCAGTACTTC
CASSRSGEYEQYF
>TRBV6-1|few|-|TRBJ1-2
TGTGCCAGCAGTGACGGGGGCCACTATGGCTACACCTTC
CASSDGGHYGYTF
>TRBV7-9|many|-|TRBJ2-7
TGTGCCAGCAGCCCGCAGGGGAGGTGGTACGAGCAGTACTTC
CASSPQGRWYEQYF
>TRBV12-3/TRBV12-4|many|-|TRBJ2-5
TGTGCCAGCAGGGGAGGAGGGGAGACCCAGTACTTC
CASRGGGETQYF
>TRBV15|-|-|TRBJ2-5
TGTGCCACCAGCAGAGATCAGGCCGGGGAGGAGACCCAGTACTTC
CATSRDQAGEETQYF
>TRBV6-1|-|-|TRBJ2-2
TGTGCCAGCAGTCATAGACCGAGGGGGAACACCGGGGAGCTGTTTTTT
CASSHRPRGNTGELFF
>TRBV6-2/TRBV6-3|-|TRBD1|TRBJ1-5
TGTGCCAGCACCATACGCCTCCGGGACAGGGGGAGTCAGCCCCAGCATTTT
CASTIRLRDRGSQPQHF
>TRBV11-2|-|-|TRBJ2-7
TGTGCCAGCAGCTTCAGGTTCGGGGAGTCCTACGAGCAGTACTTC
CASSFRFGESYEQYF
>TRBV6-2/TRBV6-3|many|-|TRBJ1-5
TGTGCCAGCAGTCCCGGGACCGTTAGCAATCAGCCCCAGCATTTT
CASSPGTVSNQPQHF
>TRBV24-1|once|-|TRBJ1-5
TGTGCCACCCAAGGGCGGTCGGGGACTGGCAATCAGCCCCAGCATTTT
CATQGRSGTGNQPQHF
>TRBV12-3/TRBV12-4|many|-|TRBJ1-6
TGTGCCAGCAGTTTGGGGGGGGAAGGTAATTCACCCCTCCACTTT
CASSLGGEGNSPLHF
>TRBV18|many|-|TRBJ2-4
TGTGCCAGCTCACCCGGCCCCCACGTCGAGGACATTCAGTACTTC
CASSPGPHVEDIQYF
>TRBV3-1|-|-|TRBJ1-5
TGTGCCAGCAGCCAAGATATCGCACCCAATCAGCCCCAGCATTTT
CASSQDIAPNQPQHF
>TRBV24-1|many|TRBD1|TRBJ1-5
TGTGCCACCAGTGATCCCGGGACAGATAGCAATCAGCCCCAGCATTTT
CATSDPGTDSNQPQHF
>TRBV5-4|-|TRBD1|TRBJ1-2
TGTGCCAGCAGCTCAGCAGGGGGCGGGTACGGTGGCTACACCTTC
CASSSAGGGYGGYTF
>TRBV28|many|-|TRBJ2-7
TGTGCCACCGACACGGACAGCTACGAGCAGTACTTC
CATDTDSYEQYF
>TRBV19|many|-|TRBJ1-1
TGTGCCAGTAGTCTCCCCAGCCAGGGAGGGTACACTGAAGCTTTCTTT
CASSLPSQGGYTEAFF
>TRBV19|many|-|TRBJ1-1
TGTGCCAGTAGTATTGAACGGAGCGAAGCTTTCTTT
CASSIERSEAFF
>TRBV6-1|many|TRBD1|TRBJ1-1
TGTGCCAGCCAGGGGGGGGTGGACACTGAAGCTTTCTTT
CASQGGVDTEAFF
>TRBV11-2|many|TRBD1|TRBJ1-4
TGTGCCAGCAGCTTGACAGGGGGGGCTGAAAAACTGTTTTTT
CASSLTGGAEKLFF
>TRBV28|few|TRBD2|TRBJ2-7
TGTGCCAGCAGTGTGGGACTAGGGTCCGAGCAGTACTTC
CASSVGLGSEQYF
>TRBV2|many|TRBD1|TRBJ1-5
TGTGCCAGCAGGTTCGTACAGGGGTCGGACCAGCCCCAGCATTTT
CASRFVQGSDQPQHF
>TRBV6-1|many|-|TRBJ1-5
TGTGCCAGCAGTGGGGGGAAAAGGGTTGGTAGCAATCAGCCCCAGCATTTT
CASSGGKRVGSNQPQHF